These 6 T cell receptor beta chains originate from one sample sequenced in a study of T cell changes during pregnancy in multiple sclerosis. Generated by immunoSEQ multiplex PCR, the TCRdb table keeps only in-frame clones and is missing some. The data hold about 45,000 clones, with approximately 89% observed a single time. The source material was CD8+ T cells from peripheral blood mononuclear cells, sampled in the second trimester of pregnancy. These receptors all come from a female donor with multiple sclerosis, enrolled in a pregnancy study.

This clone was picked up one time. The J gene is TRBJ1-2, the V gene TRBV9; D is possibly TRBD1 (6 bases). V was shortened by 0 bases and J by 10 bases, with 13 bases between the two germline ends. The CDR3 extends over 13 amino acids. Germline values: CDR1 SGDLS, CDR2 YYNGEE. CDR3 nucleotide sequence: TGTGCCAGCAGCGTAGTAGCAGGGGTCGACTACACCTTC. Translation: CASSVVAGVDYTF.

There are a few counts of this clone. The V gene is TRBV7-9, the J gene TRBJ1-5; 8 bases fit TRBD1. The CDR3 runs 16 residues. CDR1 is SEHNR and CDR2 is FQNEAQ in the germline V gene (reference sequence). The ends lost 1 base at V and 2 bases at J; junction bases unmatched: 4. The CDR3 is CASSLVGQGGNQPQHF. CDR3 nucleotides: TGTGCCAGCAGCTTAGTTGGACAGGGTGGCAATCAGCCCCAGCATTTT.

The V call is TRBV18, the J call TRBJ2-7; possible D gene TRBD1, 6 bases. The germline gives CDR1 KGHSH, CDR2 LQKENI. V shed 4 bases and J shed 2 bases, with 18 bases lying between them. The CDR3 consists of 16 residues. In DNA, the CDR3 is TGTGCCAGCTCACAAACGGCAGGGGTCCTGACCTACGAGCAGTACTTC. This sequence encodes CASSQTAGVLTYEQYF.

The gene calls are TRBV4-3 and TRBJ1-2; D gene uncertain. Germline V CDR1 and CDR2: LGHNA, YSLEER. The V and J ends lost 0 bases and 5 bases respectively, with 10 bases between them. The CDR3 loop spans 14 amino acids. CDR3 in DNA: TGCGCCAGCAGCCAAGACAGGCGCCCGTATGGCTACACCTTC. The encoded protein is CASSQDRRPYGYTF.

The V call is TRBV27, the J call TRBJ1-2, with 11 bases that match TRBD1. There are 15 residues in the CDR3. The trim removed 5 bases at V and 5 bases at J, leaving 7 bases unmatched. Per germline, CDR1 MNHEY and CDR2 SMNVEV (reference sequence). In DNA, the CDR3 is TGTGCCAGCAGTCCCTGGGACAGGGGGGGTTATGGCTACACCTTC. This translates into CASSPWDRGGYGYTF.

This clone was seen a handful of times. The chain uses TRBV6-4 and TRBJ1-1; a possible D gene is TRBD1 (5 bases). This CDR3 is 12 amino acids long. V gave up 0 bases and J gave up 7 bases, with 6 bases separating them. The germline V gene has CDR1 MRHNA and CDR2 SNTAGT. For the CDR3, the DNA is TGTGCCAGCAGTGACTCCGGGGGTGAAGCTTTCTTT. Translating gives CASSDSGGEAFF.